This T cell receptor (beta chain) was recorded in a study of technical replicates of blood from a handful of donors. Only in-frame clones appear in the TCRdb table, and some are missing; sequencing was by immunoSEQ multiplex PCR. The top ten clones hold over 0.2% of a sample with some 100,000 clones, under 96% of them seen once. This TCR derives from a human donor in good health. The sample taken for sequencing was T cells isolated from PBMCs.

CDR3 amino acids: CASSPTEGAWRTEAFF. CDR3 DNA sequence: TGTGCCAGCTCACCGACGGAGGGGGCATGGCGCACTGAAGCTTTCTTT. The genes are TRBV18 and TRBJ1-1, with 7 bases that match TRBD1. V was clipped by 3 bases and J by 4 bases; unmatched bases: 11. This CDR3 contains 16 residues. The V gene's germline CDR1 is KGHSH and CDR2 LQKENI.